What follows is one T cell receptor beta chain and its context. The data stem from a study of T cells expressing NK-cell markers. TCRdb derives one entry per CDR3 protein from the 5' RACE reads, leaving out DNA. Found here are about 370,000 distinct CDR3 sequences; the top ten clones hold roughly 10%. The material sequenced was blood T cells: a sorted CD56 or NKG2C T cell subset, CD4+ or CD8+ T cells, or bulk PBMC T cells (not recorded which). The TCR comes from a woman in her fifties or sixties in good health.

CDR3 region: CASSIRTGPEAFF. The V and J genes are TRBV5-1 and TRBJ1-1; lacking DNA, the TRBD1 call made by TCRdb goes unchecked. In germline, CDR1 is SGHRS, CDR2 YFSETQ. This CDR3 has 13 amino acids.